What follows are 4 T cell receptor beta chains derived from one specimen sequenced in a study of T cell repertoires in cytomegalovirus infection. A single record per CDR3 protein comes from TCRdb applying MiXCR to the reads. The data show about 260,000 distinct CDR3 sequences, approximately 13% seen once. The sequenced sample consisted of PBMCs. These receptors were taken from a human donor in good health (CMV status not recorded). Some clones in this sample may be carry-over from other donors' samples.

This clonotype came up many times. The rearrangement uses TRBV28 and TRBJ2-4, with a possible D match to TRBD1 (6 bases). V lost 5 bases and J lost 0, with 11 bases in between. The CDR3 is 15 amino acids. Germline V CDR1 and CDR2: MDHEN, SYDVKM. CDR3 DNA sequence: TGTGCCAGCAGTGGGACAACGATAGCCAAAAACATTCAGTACTTC. Residues: CASSGTTIAKNIQYF.

The CDR3 bases are TGTGCCAGCAGCTTGGTTGGCCAGTCCTATGGCTACACCTTC. Translation: CASSLVGQSYGYTF. The rearrangement links TRBV5-4 to TRBJ1-2; D gene unclear. Between the trimmed V and J ends, which lost 0 bases and 4 bases, there was a span of 10 bases. The germline V gene encodes CDR1 SGHNT and CDR2 YYREEE (reference sequence). The CDR3 has 14 amino acids.

The chain uses TRBV19 and TRBJ1-1; D remains ambiguous. The ends were cut back, 5 bases at V and 1 base at J, with 8 bases in the middle. CDR1 and CDR2 from the germline V gene are LNHDA and SQIVND (reference sequence). The length of the CDR3 is 13 residues. The CDR3 DNA follows: TGTGCCAGTAGTCAAAGACAGAACACTGAAGCTTTCTTT. It is translated as CASSQRQNTEAFF.

V is TRBV7-9 and J is TRBJ1-6; unclear D gene. Between the trimmed V and J ends, which lost 4 bases and 15 bases, there was a span of 16 bases. Per the germline V gene, CDR1 is SEHNR and CDR2 is FQNEAQ (reference sequence). The CDR3 totals 13 residues. The CDR3 nucleotides are TGTGCCAGCAGCTCGGGCCACCCCGGGCGCCTCCACTTT. As protein: CASSSGHPGRLHF.